The TCR beta chain under discussion was sequenced for a study of early T cells in non-severe SARS-CoV-2 infection. Study-level information: The chains were unpaired, and the sequenced material was bulk RNA from unsorted whole blood.

From germline, CDR1 is MGHRA and CDR2 YSYEKL. The CDR3 covers 16 residues. V lost 0 bases, J lost 2 bases, and 12 bases lay in between. Points on this clonotype: Its antigen is undetermined.

The study's findings and limits: Matching against VDJdb likely underestimated virus-specific expansions, favoring anti-spike CD8.

The TCR library protocol was used to attach unique molecular identifiers. These identifiers were attached to individual cDNA molecules. MiXCR was run by TCRdb on the 5' RACE reads, yielding one entry per CDR3 protein. This sample has around 40,000 distinct CDR3 sequences; 6% to 8.5% occur once, and the top ten carry around a quarter. The receptor's source is an adult who was a healthcare worker with PCR-confirmed SARS-CoV-2 infection or an uninfected control (not recorded which). The material was whole blood, obtained at baseline. The J gene is TRBJ2-3, the V gene TRBV4-1, with D possibly being TRBD2 (6 bases). The CDR3 here is CASSQELRGNTDTQYF. The CDR3 DNA is TGCGCCAGCAGCCAAGAGCTCCGCGGGAACACAGATACGCAGTATTTT.